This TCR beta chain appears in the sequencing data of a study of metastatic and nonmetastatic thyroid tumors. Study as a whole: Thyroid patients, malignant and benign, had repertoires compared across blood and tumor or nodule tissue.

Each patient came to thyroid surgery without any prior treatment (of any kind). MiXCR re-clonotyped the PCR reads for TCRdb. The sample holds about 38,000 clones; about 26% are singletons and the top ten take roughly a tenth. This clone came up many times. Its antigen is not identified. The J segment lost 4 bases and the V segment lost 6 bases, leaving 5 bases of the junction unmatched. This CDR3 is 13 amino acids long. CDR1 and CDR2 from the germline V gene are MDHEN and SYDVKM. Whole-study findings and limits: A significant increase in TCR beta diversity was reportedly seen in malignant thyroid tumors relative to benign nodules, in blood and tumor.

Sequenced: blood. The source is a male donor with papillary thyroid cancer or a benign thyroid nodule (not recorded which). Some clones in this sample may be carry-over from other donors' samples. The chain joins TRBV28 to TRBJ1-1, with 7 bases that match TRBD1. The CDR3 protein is CASRTAGGTEAFF. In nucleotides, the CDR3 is TGTGCCAGCAGGACCGCAGGGGGCACTGAAGCTTTCTTT.